The present T cell receptor (beta chain) was sequenced within a study of T cell responses to AZD1222 COVID-19 vaccine. Points from the study as a whole: Clonal diversity was possibly underestimated, and white British individuals and females predominated among donors.

V dropped 4 bases and J dropped 1 base, with 7 bases sitting between them. Germline CDR1 SGHTA, CDR2 FQGNSA. CDR3 size: 13 residues. Clones were sequenced by immunoSEQ multiplex PCR, and TCRdb holds only the in-frame ones, with some missing. Among over 95,000 clones listed, more than 70% were seen once. In this sample, this clone turned up a few times. Its antigen is not identified. The sequence came from an adult who received the AZD1222 COVID-19 vaccine. This chain connects TRBV7-2 to TRBJ1-1; tentatively, D is TRBD1 (5 bases). This specimen was peripheral blood, taken 28 days after the second AZD1222 dose. The CDR3: CASSYGQNTEAFF. Written as DNA, the CDR3 is TGTGCCAGCAGCTACGGACAGAACACTGAAGCTTTCTTT. The complete variable domain, with remaining parts taken from reference TRBV7-2 and TRBJ1-1, reads GAGVSQSPSNKVTEKGKDVELRCDPISGHTALYWYRQSLGQGLEFLIYFQGNSAPDKSGLPSDRFSAERTGGSVSTLTIQRTQQEDSAVYLCASSYGQNTEAFFGQGTRLTVV.